Below, 17 T cell receptor beta chains from the same sample are listed, as sequenced in a study of shared clonotypes between healthy human individuals (dated by TCRdb to 2018 to 2020). Receptor amplification or capture employed the immunoSEQ multiplex PCR assay. TCRdb holds this immuneACCESS table with in-frame rearrangements only. Some clones are missing; in checked studies, unresolved V genes explain under half, and the rest has no known cause. Counted in this sample were over a million clones; roughly 97% of them appeared once. Of the sample, 1.2% is held by the ten largest clones. The sample comprised naive CD4+ T cells sorted from blood. Per the publication, the cell subset or site label means: CD45RA+ positively selected. Receptors originate from a man aged 25 to 40 in good health.

The chain couples TRBV5-4 to TRBJ2-7; 8 positions agree with TRBD2. CDR1 SGHNT and CDR2 YYREEE come from the germline V gene (reference sequence). The CDR3 is 15 amino acids. V lost 7 bases and J lost 2; bases outside the gene matches: 11. DNA for the CDR3: TGTGCCAGCTCCGGGGGGGGCGAAACCCCCTACGAGCAGTACTTC. This gives the protein CASSGGGETPYEQYF.

To note about this clone: Other DNA sequences in this sample translate to the same CDR3. CDR3 bases: TGCGCCAGCAGCTTGCGCGGTAGCTCCTACAATGAGCAGTTCTTC. Its protein product is CASSLRGSSYNEQFF. This chain connects TRBV5-1 to TRBJ2-1, with D unresolved. This CDR3 region has 15 residues. V lost 1 base, J lost 0 bases, and 8 bases lay in between. Germline lookup yields CDR1 SGHRS and CDR2 YFSETQ. Complete variable domain (other parts from reference TRBV5-1 and TRBJ2-1): KAGVTQTPRYLIKTRGQQVTLSCSPISGHRSVSWYQQTPGQGLQFLFEYFSETQRNKGNFPGRFSGRQFSNSRSEMNVSTLELGDSALYLCASSLRGSSYNEQFFGPGTRLTVL.

J is TRBJ1-4 and V is TRBV5-5; D gene uncertain. The CDR3 is made up of 13 amino acids. Trimming pared 0 bases from V and 8 bases from J, leaving 8 bases between. Germline CDR1 SGHKS, CDR2 YYEKEE (reference sequence). CDR3 in DNA: TGTGCCAGCAGCTTGGCCTCCGTCGAAAAACTGTTTTTT. As protein: CASSLASVEKLFF.

In this sample, this clone turned up once. The chain carries TRBV5-8 and TRBJ1-5; 8 bases are a match to TRBD1. Trimming took 4 bases from V and 4 from J; bases not matched to a gene: 4. Germline V gene sequence: CDR1 SGHTS, CDR2 YDEGEE. The CDR3 contains 14 residues. The CDR3 spells CASSMTGDNQPQHF. The DNA of the CDR3 is TGTGCCAGCAGCATGACAGGGGATAATCAGCCCCAGCATTTT. The full variable domain, its missing parts supplied by reference TRBV5-8 and TRBJ1-5, is EAGVTQSPTHLIKTRGQQATLRCSPISGHTSVYWYQQALGLGLQFLLWYDEGEERNRGNFPPRFSGRQFPNYSSELNVNALELEDSALYLCASSMTGDNQPQHFGDGTRLSIL.

The chain carries TRBV5-6 and TRBJ2-7; TRBD1 agrees at 10 bases. V shed 7 bases, J shed 4 bases, and the junction held 8 bases outside the gene matches. The CDR3 is 14 residues long. The germline V gene has CDR1 SGHDT and CDR2 YYEEEE. The CDR3 bases are TGTGCCAGCGCTGGTCGGGGACAGGGGTACGAGCAGTACTTC. Its protein is CASAGRGQGYEQYF. The whole variable domain, remainder taken from reference TRBV5-6 and TRBJ2-7, is DAGVTQSPTHLIKTRGQQVTLRCSPKSGHDTVSWYQQALGQGPQFIFQYYEEEERQRGNFPDRFSGHQFPNYSSELNVNALLLGDSALYLCASAGRGQGYEQYFGPGTRLTVT.

For this clone: This clone may be a read error of a much larger clone one base away. This chain uses TRBV11-3 with TRBJ2-5; no firm D call. CDR3 length: 11 residues. Trimming cost V 5 bases and J 5 bases, with 6 bases left between them. Germline lookup yields CDR1 SGHNT and CDR2 YENEEA. CDR3 sequence (DNA): TGTGCCAGCAGCATAGGGGAGACCCAGTACTTC. It codes for CASSIGETQYF.

This clone appeared once. The chain recombines TRBV4-3 with TRBJ2-5; the D gene could be TRBD1 or TRBD2 (7 bases each). The germline V and J ends were trimmed by 1 base and 2 bases, with 14 bases remaining between them. The CDR3 has 16 amino acids. Looked up from germline, CDR1 is LGHNA and CDR2 is YSLEER. CDR3 region: CASSQAGRGQQETQYF. The CDR3 nucleotides read TGCGCCAGCAGCCAAGCGGGGAGGGGACAGCAAGAGACCCAGTACTTC.

The genes are TRBV5-6 and TRBJ1-2; D call uncertain. Germline CDR1 and CDR2: SGHDT and YYEEEE. V was clipped by 3 bases and J by 5 bases, with 17 bases between them. This CDR3 is 15 amino acids long. The CDR3 nucleotides are TGTGCCAGCAGCTCCCCATTGGCCCGGCGGTATGGCTACACCTTC. Translation: CASSSPLARRYGYTF.

The chain carries TRBV5-4 and TRBJ2-1; tentative D call: TRBD1 (5 bases). Germline CDR1 is SGHNT and CDR2 is YYREEE (reference sequence). The CDR3 spans 14 residues. V lost 2 bases and J 2 bases, leaving 8 bases between the germline ends. CDR3 nucleotide sequence: TGTGCCAGCAGCTTCTTAGGGGCCTACAATGAGCAGTTCTTC. This encodes CASSFLGAYNEQFF. Looking up the rest from reference TRBV5-4 and TRBJ2-1 gives the full variable domain: ETGVTQSPTHLIKTRGQQVTLRCSSQSGHNTVSWYQQALGQGPQFIFQYYREEENGRGNFPPRFSGLQFPNYSSELNVNALELDDSALYLCASSFLGAYNEQFFGPGTRLTVL.

This chain uses TRBV6-1 with TRBJ2-2; TRBD1 or TRBD2 may be the D gene (5 bases each). Germline V gene data show CDR1 as MNHNS and CDR2 as SASEGT. The CDR3 is made up of 15 amino acids. Trimming removed 6 bases at V and 1 base at J, with 12 bases between. The CDR3 sequence is CASRGVPLNTGELFF. In nucleotides, the CDR3 is TGTGCCAGCAGGGGGGTGCCTCTGAACACCGGGGAGCTGTTTTTT.

About this clone: The same CDR3 can be traced to other DNA sequences in this sample. V usage is TRBV6-5 and J usage is TRBJ1-2; D not certain. The CDR3 is 14 residues long. Per the germline V gene, CDR1 is MNHEY and CDR2 is SVGAGI. With 3 bases removed from V and 4 bases from J, the gap between germline ends came to 12 bases. In DNA, the CDR3 is TGTGCCAGCAGTTATGGTGGAGGGCTCTATGGCTACACCTTC. Residues: CASSYGGGLYGYTF.

CDR3: CAISRGSNEKLFF. For the CDR3, the DNA is TGTGCCATCAGCCGAGGGTCTAATGAAAAACTGTTTTTT. The gene calls are TRBV10-3 and TRBJ1-4, with D unresolved. V lost 6 bases and J lost 3, with 8 bases in between. Germline loops: CDR1 ENHRY, CDR2 SYGVKD. The CDR3 sequence is 13 residues long.

The gene calls are TRBV5-4 and TRBJ2-1; 7 bases agree with TRBD2. From germline, CDR1 is SGHNT and CDR2 YYREEE (reference sequence). CDR3 length: 13 residues. The ends lost 2 bases at V and 8 bases at J; junction bases unmatched: 4. The CDR3 DNA sequence: TGTGCCAGCAGCTTACGGCGGGAGTATGAGCAGTTCTTC. It specifies CASSLRREYEQFF.

The chain carries TRBV15 and TRBJ2-2; D unresolved. Germline V gene data show CDR1 as LNHNV and CDR2 as YYDKDF (reference sequence). The CDR3 has 12 residues. Trimming removed 3 bases from V and 4 bases from J, with 3 bases in between. The CDR3 nucleotides are TGTGCCACCAGCAGGGGCACCGGGGAGCTGTTTTTT. This encodes CATSRGTGELFF.

The chain uses TRBV7-9 and TRBJ2-3, with D unresolved. V lost 3 bases to trimming and J lost 1 base, with 11 bases between them. CDR3 size: 15 residues. The germline gives CDR1 SEHNR, CDR2 FQNEAQ (reference sequence). The CDR3 reads CASSFNRTRTDTQYF. In nucleotides, the CDR3 is TGTGCCAGCAGCTTCAACCGGACCCGCACAGATACGCAGTATTTT.

V and J are TRBV11-2 and TRBJ2-7, with 7 bases identical to TRBD2. This CDR3 comprises 15 residues. Per the germline V gene, CDR1 is SGHAT and CDR2 is FQNNGV. V gave up 5 bases and J gave up 4 bases; unmatched junction bases: 11. The CDR3 reads CASSLNRGTIYEQYF. The CDR3 DNA reads TGTGCCAGCAGCCTCAACCGTGGGACTATTTACGAGCAGTACTTC. The full variable domain, its missing parts supplied by reference TRBV11-2 and TRBJ2-7, is EAGVAQSPRYKIIEKRQSVAFWCNPISGHATLYWYQQILGQGPKLLIQFQNNGVVDDSQLPKDRFSAERLKGVDSTLKIQPAKLEDSAVYLCASSLNRGTIYEQYFGPGTRLTVT.

The chain is built from TRBV19 and TRBJ1-2; D is unclear. Trimming took off 6 bases at V and 3 bases at J, with 8 bases between the two ends. Germline-derived CDR1 and CDR2 are LNHDA and SQIVND (reference sequence). This CDR3 contains 12 residues. The chain's CDR3 is CASRWTDYGYTF. CDR3 nucleotide sequence: TGTGCCAGTAGGTGGACGGACTATGGCTACACCTTC.